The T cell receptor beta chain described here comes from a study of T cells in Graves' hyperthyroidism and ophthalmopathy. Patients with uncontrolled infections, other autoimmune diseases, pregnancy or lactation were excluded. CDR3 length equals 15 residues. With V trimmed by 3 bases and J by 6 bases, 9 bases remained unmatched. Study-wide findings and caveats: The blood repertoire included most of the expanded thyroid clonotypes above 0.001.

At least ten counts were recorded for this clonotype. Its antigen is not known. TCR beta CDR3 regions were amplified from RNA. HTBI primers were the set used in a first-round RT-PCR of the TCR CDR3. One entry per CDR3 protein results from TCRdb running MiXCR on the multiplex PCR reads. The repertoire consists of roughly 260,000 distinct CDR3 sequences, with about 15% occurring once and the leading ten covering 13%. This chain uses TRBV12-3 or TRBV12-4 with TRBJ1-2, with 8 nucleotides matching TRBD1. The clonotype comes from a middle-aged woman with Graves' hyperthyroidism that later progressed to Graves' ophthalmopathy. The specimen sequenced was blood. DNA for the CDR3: TGTGCCAGCAGTTTTGCGACAGGGGCCCCAGATGGCTACACCTTC. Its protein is CASSFATGAPDGYTF.